Below, 15 T cell receptor beta chains from the same sample are listed, as sequenced in a study of T cells in Graves' hyperthyroidism and ophthalmopathy. Template material for amplifying TCR beta CDR3 regions consisted of RNA transcripts. The study used the HTBI primer set for a first-round RT-PCR of the TCR CDR3. From the multiplex PCR reads, TCRdb called clonotypes with MiXCR, one entry per CDR3 protein. The sample has about 720,000 distinct CDR3 sequences, about 16% seen once. Sequencing was carried out using blood. The receptors were gathered from a man aged 18 to 29 with Graves' hyperthyroidism.

This clonotype has ten or more counts. The chain carries TRBV7-3 and TRBJ2-7; no firm D call. Germline assignment: CDR1 SGHTA and CDR2 FQGTGA. The CDR3 runs to 13 residues. V lost 3 bases and J 3 bases, leaving 9 bases between the germline ends. CDR3 DNA: TGTGCCAGCAGCTTTGGGTCAAACTACGAGCAGTACTTC. This encodes CASSFGSNYEQYF. Combining the CDR3 with reference TRBV7-3 and TRBJ2-7 gives the whole variable domain GAGVSQTPSNKVTEKGKYVELRCDPISGHTALYWYRQSLGQGPEFLIYFQGTGAADDSGLPNDRFFAVRPEGSVSTLKIQRTERGDSAVYLCASSFGSNYEQYFGPGTRLTVT.

This clonotype occurred many times. The chain is built from TRBV12-3 or TRBV12-4 and TRBJ2-3; D possibly corresponds to TRBD2 (6 bases). The V end lost 6 bases, the J end lost 6 bases, and 16 bases lay between the germline ends. This CDR3 spans 14 amino acids. CDR3 residues: CASRVRESTDTQYF. The CDR3 nucleotides read TGTGCCAGCAGGGTTCGGGAGTCCACGGATACGCAGTATTTT.

At least ten counts were recorded for this clonotype. This chain uses TRBV6-2 or TRBV6-3 with TRBJ1-1, with no clear D. CDR3 length: 15 amino acids. Trimming pared 5 bases from V and 0 bases from J, leaving 13 bases between. Germline V gives CDR1 MNHEY, CDR2 SVGEGT. Here the CDR3 reads CASSRRSTLNTEAFF. The DNA for the CDR3 is TGTGCCAGCAGTCGCCGTTCTACACTGAACACTGAAGCTTTCTTT.

This clonotype was counted ten times or more. This rearrangement joins TRBV28 to TRBJ2-2, with unresolved D. Germline assignment: CDR1 MDHEN and CDR2 SYDVKM. The CDR3 loop spans 13 amino acids. V lost 10 bases to trimming and J lost 0 bases, with 9 bases between them. The CDR3 here is CATYTPNTGELFF. Written as DNA, the CDR3 is TGTGCCACTTACACTCCGAACACCGGGGAGCTGTTTTTT.

In its sample, this clonotype was seen a few times. The chain carries TRBV10-3 and TRBJ1-3, with no clear D. Germline CDR1 ENHRY, CDR2 SYGVKD. V lost 8 bases, J lost 0 bases, and 11 bases lay in between. The CDR3 spans 14 residues. The CDR3: CAIHGLNSGNTIYF. CDR3 bases: TGTGCCATCCATGGGCTCAACTCTGGAAACACCATATATTTT.

The chain employs TRBV7-2 and TRBJ1-3; TRBD1 is a possible D gene (6 bases). From germline, CDR1 is SGHTA and CDR2 FQGNSA. V lost 4 bases and J 4 bases, leaving 14 bases between the germline ends. The CDR3 is made up of 15 amino acids. CDR3 loop: CASSWRQGSGNTIYF. CDR3 bases: TGTGCCAGCAGCTGGCGGCAGGGGTCCGGAAACACCATATATTTT.

The table lists this clonotype with many counts. The genes are TRBV3-1 and TRBJ2-1; D gene unclear. Per germline, CDR1 LGHDT and CDR2 YNNKEL (reference sequence). The CDR3 is made up of 12 amino acids. Trimming cost V 1 base and J 9 bases, with 7 bases left between them. For the CDR3, the DNA is TGTGCCAGCAGCCAAGTAACGGGTGAGCAGTTCTTC. This encodes CASSQVTGEQFF.

Many counts were recorded for this clonotype. This chain connects TRBV10-3 to TRBJ2-7; a weak D match, TRBD2 (5 bases). Germline CDR1 ENHRY, CDR2 SYGVKD. V lost 8 bases to trimming and J lost 0 bases, with 17 bases between them. CDR3 length: 15 residues. CDR3 nucleotide sequence: TGTGCCATCGGACCCGAGGGATGGGGCTCCTACGAGCAGTACTTC. This sequence encodes CAIGPEGWGSYEQYF.

The table lists this clonotype with a few counts. V and J are TRBV7-6 and TRBJ2-1, with D unclear. With 3 bases removed from V and 2 bases from J, the gap between germline ends came to 8 bases. Germline values: CDR1 SGHVS, CDR2 FNYEAQ. The CDR3 consists of 14 residues. CDR3 coding DNA: TGTGCCAGCAGCTTTGGTGAAACCTACAATGAGCAGTTCTTC. Amino acid sequence: CASSFGETYNEQFF.

This clonotype was observed at least ten times. The rearrangement uses TRBV7-3 and TRBJ2-1, with 12 bases lining up with TRBD2. The germline V gene has CDR1 SGHTA and CDR2 FQGTGA. The J segment lost 4 bases and the V segment lost 3 bases, leaving 10 bases of the junction unmatched. There are 18 residues in the CDR3. This CDR3 is CASSFGLAGGPDYNEQFF. The CDR3, as DNA: TGTGCCAGCAGCTTCGGGCTAGCGGGAGGGCCAGATTACAATGAGCAGTTCTTC.

This clonotype was detected ten times or more. The V call is TRBV6-2 or TRBV6-3, the J call TRBJ2-2; D gene unclear. The CDR3 loop spans 12 amino acids. Germline CDR1 is MNHEY and CDR2 is SVGEGT. V lost 7 bases, J lost 8 bases, and 11 bases lay in between. The CDR3 is CASTLNPGELFF. In DNA, the CDR3 is TGTGCCAGCACCCTCAACCCTGGGGAGCTGTTTTTT.

V and J are TRBV6-9 and TRBJ2-2; a weak D match, TRBD2 (5 bases). V was cut by 3 bases and J by 4 bases, with 12 bases left in between. Per the germline V gene, CDR1 is MNHGY and CDR2 is SVAAGI. This CDR3 has 15 residues. The CDR3 here is CASSYVGGLTGELFF. CDR3 sequence (DNA): TGTGCCAGCAGTTACGTCGGAGGCCTCACCGGGGAGCTGTTTTTT.

This rearrangement joins TRBV29-1 to TRBJ2-6; D uncertain. This CDR3 is built from 15 residues. CDR1 is SQVTM, CDR2 ANQGSEA, per germline. With 3 bases removed from V and 0 bases from J, the gap between germline ends came to 9 bases. Here the CDR3 reads CSVDVGSSGANVLTF. The DNA for the CDR3 is TGCAGCGTTGATGTGGGAAGCTCTGGGGCCAACGTCCTGACTTTC.

This clonotype was observed a handful of times. The CDR3 spells CASSSPSGANTGELFF. In DNA form, the CDR3 reads TGTGCCAGCAGTTCCCCGTCAGGGGCGAACACCGGGGAGCTGTTTTTT. V is TRBV27 and J is TRBJ2-2; a weak D match, TRBD1 (6 bases). Germline CDR1 is MNHEY and CDR2 is SMNVEV (reference sequence). Trimming cost V 4 bases and J 0 bases, with 12 bases left between them. This CDR3 spans 16 amino acids.

As DNA, the CDR3 is TGTGCCAGCAGTACCTACAGGCCCCCCCACACCGGGGAGCTGTTTTTT. Protein product: CASSTYRPPHTGELFF. The chain carries TRBV6-2 or TRBV6-3 and TRBJ2-2, with D perhaps matching TRBD1 (5 bases). CDR3 size: 16 residues. Germline CDR1 reads MNHEY; CDR2 reads SVGEGT. V was pared by 5 bases and J by 3 bases, with 16 bases between.